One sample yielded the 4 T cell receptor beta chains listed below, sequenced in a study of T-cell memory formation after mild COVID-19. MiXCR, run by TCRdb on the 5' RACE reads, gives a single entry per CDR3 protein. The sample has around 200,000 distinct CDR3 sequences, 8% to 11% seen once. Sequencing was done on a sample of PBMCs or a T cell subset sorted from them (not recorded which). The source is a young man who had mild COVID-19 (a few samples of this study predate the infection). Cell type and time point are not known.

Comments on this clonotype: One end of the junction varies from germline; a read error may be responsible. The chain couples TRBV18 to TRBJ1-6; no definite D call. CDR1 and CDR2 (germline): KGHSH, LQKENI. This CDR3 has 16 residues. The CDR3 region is CVSSPRESSYNSPLHF. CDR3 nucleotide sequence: TGTGTCAGCTCACCGAGGGAGAGCTCCTATAATTCACCCCTCCACTTT.

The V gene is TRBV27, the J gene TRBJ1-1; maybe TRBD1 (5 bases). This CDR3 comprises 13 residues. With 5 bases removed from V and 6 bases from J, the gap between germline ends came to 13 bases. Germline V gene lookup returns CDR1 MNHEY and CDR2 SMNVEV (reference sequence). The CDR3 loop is CASSTVIGAEAFF. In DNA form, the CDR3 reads TGTGCCAGCAGTACCGTGATAGGGGCTGAAGCTTTCTTT.

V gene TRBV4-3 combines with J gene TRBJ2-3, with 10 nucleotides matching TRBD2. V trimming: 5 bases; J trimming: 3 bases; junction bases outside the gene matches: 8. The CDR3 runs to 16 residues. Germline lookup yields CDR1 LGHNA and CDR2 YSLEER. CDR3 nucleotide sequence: TGCGCCAGCAGCAAAGTACTAGCGGGGCAAACAGATACGCAGTATTTT. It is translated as CASSKVLAGQTDTQYF.

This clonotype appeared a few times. The CDR3 nucleotides are TGCGCCAGCAGCCCCAGCCCCCAGGGTCGCACCGGGGAGCTGTTTTTT. This gives the protein CASSPSPQGRTGELFF. The chain carries TRBV4-1 and TRBJ2-2, with D possibly being TRBD1 (5 bases). The CDR3 runs to 16 residues. The V end was cut by 4 bases, the J end by 4 bases, with 16 bases between. Germline V gene lookup returns CDR1 MGHRA and CDR2 YSYEKL.